Shown below are 15 T cell receptor beta chains from a single sample sequenced in a study of blood T cells in healthy people across ages. A second PCR of 7 to 11 cycles used a sample-barcoded 5' primer and a J-beta primer mix. TCRdb itself ran the 5' RACE reads through MiXCR, one entry per CDR3 protein. This table holds about 780,000 distinct CDR3 sequences, 35% to 50% found once. Source material: blood. All receptors come from a man of 80 years or more in good health.

This clonotype has more than one count but fewer than ten. This chain joins TRBV3-1 and TRBJ2-1, with 8 bases aligning to TRBD2. The CDR3 has 13 amino acids. With 4 bases clipped from V and 11 bases from J, the junction kept 7 bases outside the gene matches. Per germline, CDR1 LGHDT and CDR2 YNNKEL (reference sequence). In DNA form, the CDR3 reads TGTGCCAGCAGCCGCAAGACTAGCGCCCAGCAGTTCTTC. Encoded protein: CASSRKTSAQQFF.

The chain recombines TRBV2 with TRBJ2-1; either TRBD1 or TRBD2 may fit D (5 bases each). The CDR3 spans 18 residues. V lost 1 base and J lost 0, with 16 bases in between. Per the germline V gene, CDR1 is SNHLY and CDR2 is FYNNEI. Here the CDR3 DNA reads TGTGCCAGCAGTGAAGATTTCCCCGGGACCCACTCCTACAATGAGCAGTTCTTC. As protein: CASSEDFPGTHSYNEQFF.

This clonotype was recorded at least ten times. The genes are TRBV7-9 and TRBJ2-7; 7 bases align to TRBD2. Germline V gives CDR1 SEHNR, CDR2 FQNEAQ (reference sequence). Losses at the gene ends were 5 bases for V and 5 bases for J; bases not matched to a gene: 9. CDR3 length: 14 residues. CDR3 in DNA: TGTGCCAGCAGCCTCTCGGGAGGTCCCCACGAGCAGTACTTC. It encodes CASSLSGGPHEQYF.

This clonotype was counted a few times. CDR3 bases: TGTGCCAGCGGGGACGATAATATACAAGAGACCCAGTACTTC. Translation: CASGDDNIQETQYF. The chain joins TRBV2 to TRBJ2-5; the D gene could be TRBD1 or TRBD2 (5 bases each). V gave up 8 bases and J gave up 2 bases, with 15 bases separating them. The CDR3 runs to 14 residues. Germline CDR1 and CDR2: SNHLY and FYNNEI.

The genes are TRBV9 and TRBJ2-7, with 7 bases that match TRBD1. The CDR3 has 17 residues. Germline V gene data show CDR1 as SGDLS and CDR2 as YYNGEE. V shed 7 bases, J shed 3 bases, and the junction held 19 bases outside the gene matches. The chain's CDR3 is CASGLRQGARRGYEQYF. CDR3 coding DNA: TGTGCCAGCGGCTTGAGACAGGGCGCCCGACGGGGCTACGAGCAGTACTTC.

The J gene is TRBJ2-2, the V gene TRBV6-6; no firm D call. The germline gives CDR1 MNHNY, CDR2 SVGAGI (reference sequence). The CDR3 is 15 residues long. Trimming took off 0 bases at V and 7 bases at J, with 12 bases between the two ends. CDR3 DNA: TGTGCCAGCAGTTACTCGGCGCCAGAATACGGGGAGCTGTTTTTT. This codes for CASSYSAPEYGELFF.

The chain employs TRBV7-3 and TRBJ2-2; TRBD2 agrees at 7 bases. The V gene's germline CDR1 is SGHTA and CDR2 FQGTGA. The ends lost 3 bases at V and 4 bases at J; junction bases unmatched: 5. This CDR3 contains 15 residues. The CDR3 is CASSFGLVGTGELFF. Written as DNA, the CDR3 is TGTGCCAGCAGCTTCGGACTAGTAGGCACCGGGGAGCTGTTTTTT. The full variable domain, in which reference TRBV7-3 and TRBJ2-2 provide the parts outside the CDR3, is GAGVSQTPSNKVTEKGKYVELRCDPISGHTALYWYRQSLGQGPEFLIYFQGTGAADDSGLPNDRFFAVRPEGSVSTLKIQRTERGDSAVYLCASSFGLVGTGELFFGEGSRLTVL.

This clonotype was found a few times. This chain links TRBV20-1 with TRBJ2-3; 9 bases match TRBD2. CDR1 and CDR2 from the germline V gene are DFQATT and SNEGSKA (reference sequence). This CDR3 region has 13 residues. V shed 5 bases, J shed 7 bases, and the junction held 7 bases outside the gene matches. CDR3 sequence reads: CSAPTSGQNTQYF. The CDR3 region has the DNA TGCAGTGCTCCAACTAGCGGGCAAAATACGCAGTATTTT.

The chain is built from TRBV7-2 and TRBJ2-3, with TRBD1 matching over 9 bases. The germline CDR1 and CDR2 sequences are SGHTA and FQGNSA. Germline trimming cut 3 bases from V and 0 bases from J; bases unmatched to any gene: 7. The CDR3 length is 17 residues. The CDR3 nucleotides read TGTGCCAGCAGCTTGACCGGGACAGGGACTAGCACAGATACGCAGTATTTT. Translating it yields CASSLTGTGTSTDTQYF.

CDR3 DNA sequence: TGTGCCAGCAGCGCAACAGGGGCGAGGGAGACCCAGTACTTC. Residues: CASSATGARETQYF. The gene calls are TRBV7-6 and TRBJ2-5, with TRBD1 identical over 7 bases. Germline assignment: CDR1 SGHVS and CDR2 FNYEAQ. With V trimmed by 5 bases and J by 5 bases, 8 bases remained unmatched. The CDR3 covers 14 residues.

The chain has TRBV7-9 and TRBJ1-5, with D tentatively TRBD1 (6 bases). In germline, CDR1 is SEHNR, CDR2 FQNEAQ (reference sequence). This CDR3 has 14 residues. The CDR3 sequence: CGVGGLNSNQPQHF. The DNA for the CDR3 is TGTGGCGTAGGGGGACTCAATAGCAATCAGCCCCAGCATTTT.

This chain joins TRBV29-1 and TRBJ1-5, with D tentatively TRBD1 (5 bases). The V and J ends lost 6 bases and 3 bases respectively, with 12 bases between them. The CDR3 totals 13 residues. The germline V gene has CDR1 SQVTM and CDR2 ANQGSEA. CDR3 DNA sequence: TGCAGCGTGGCCGGGACTTCCAATCAGCCCCAGCATTTT. Translating gives CSVAGTSNQPQHF. The full variable domain, with the rest looked up from reference TRBV29-1 and TRBJ1-5, is SAVISQKPSRDICQRGTSLTIQCQVDSQVTMMFWYRQQPGQSLTLIATANQGSEATYESGFVIDKFPISRPNLTFSTLTVSNMSPEDSSIYLCSVAGTSNQPQHFGDGTRLSIL.

This clonotype occurred a few times. The rearrangement links TRBV6-5 to TRBJ2-3; D is unclear. The CDR3 loop spans 14 amino acids. Germline CDR1 reads MNHEY; CDR2 reads SVGAGI. Trimming pared 6 bases from V and 2 bases from J, leaving 12 bases between. CDR3 nucleotide sequence: TGTGCCAGCAGCCTAGACTTGATCACAGATACGCAGTATTTT. Residues: CASSLDLITDTQYF.

With respect to this clonotype: One end of the junction fails to match germline, which may point to a read error. The chain is built from TRBV18 and TRBJ2-3; 8 bases line up with TRBD2. Germline V lookup: CDR1 KGHSH, CDR2 LQKENI. There are 15 residues in the CDR3. The DNA of the CDR3 is TGTGCCGGCTCACCCGGACTAGCCTACACAGATACGCAGTATTTT. It yields the protein CAGSPGLAYTDTQYF. The variable domain in full, with the rest retrieved from reference TRBV18 and TRBJ2-3, is NAGVMQNPRHLVRRRGQEARLRCSPMKGHSHVYWYRQLPEEGLKFMVYLQKENIIDESGMPKERFSAEFPKEGPSILRIQQVVRGDSAAYFCAGSPGLAYTDTQYFGPGTRLTVL.

This clonotype was recorded a few times. The chain recombines TRBV6-5 with TRBJ2-7, with D hard to call. The V gene's germline CDR1 is MNHEY and CDR2 SVGAGI. V was clipped by 4 bases and J by 7 bases, with 17 bases between them. The CDR3 covers 14 residues. The CDR3: CASSSISRWGEQYF. The CDR3 DNA reads as TGTGCCAGCAGTTCCATAAGTAGGTGGGGTGAGCAGTACTTC.